The 22 T cell receptor beta chains reported below all come from one sample, sequenced in a study of identical twins. From the 5' RACE reads, TCRdb called clonotypes with MiXCR, one entry per CDR3 protein. Of around 250,000 distinct CDR3 sequences listed, roughly 12% are singletons. This sample also belongs to another study, concerning yellow fever vaccine responses in identical twins.

The specimen sequenced was memory (CD45RO+) T cells sorted from blood. These receptors originate from a woman younger than 35 in good health.

This clonotype has at least ten counts. The junction does not match germline at one end; this may be a read error. This chain links TRBV20-1 with TRBJ2-2; possibly TRBD1 for D (6 bases). CDR1 and CDR2 from the germline V gene are DFQATT and SNEGSKA (reference sequence). The CDR3 loop spans 16 amino acids. The CDR3 is CSAREWESGDTGELFF. The CDR3 DNA is TGCAGTGCGAGAGAATGGGAGTCAGGGGACACCGGGGAGCTGTTTTTT.

This chain joins TRBV5-6 and TRBJ1-2, with a tentative D call TRBD1 (5 bases). The germline V gene encodes CDR1 SGHDT and CDR2 YYEEEE. The V gene lost 3 bases and the J gene lost 4 bases, with 10 bases spanning the gap. The CDR3 loop spans 13 amino acids. CDR3 amino acids: CASSSGRFYGYTF. The CDR3 DNA reads TGTGCCAGCAGCTCGGGACGGTTCTATGGCTACACCTTC. Combining the CDR3 with reference TRBV5-6 and TRBJ1-2 gives the whole variable domain DAGVTQSPTHLIKTRGQQVTLRCSPKSGHDTVSWYQQALGQGPQFIFQYYEEEERQRGNFPDRFSGHQFPNYSSELNVNALLLGDSALYLCASSSGRFYGYTFGSGTRLTVV.

This clonotype has just a few counts. The CDR3 here is CASSPVRSGSYSYEQYF. In DNA form, the CDR3 reads TGTGCCAGCAGCCCGGTCCGTAGCGGGAGTTATTCCTACGAGCAGTACTTC. The V gene is TRBV7-8, the J gene TRBJ2-7; 9 bases match TRBD2. Germline assignment: CDR1 SGHVS and CDR2 FQNEAQ. After removal of 5 bases from V and 1 base from J, the junction contained 12 bases not matched to a gene. This CDR3 has 17 residues. The variable domain in full, with the rest retrieved from reference TRBV7-8 and TRBJ2-7, is GAGVSQSPRYKVAKRGQDVALRCDPISGHVSLFWYQQALGQGPEFLTYFQNEAQLDKSGLPSDRFFAERPEGSVSTLKIQRTQQEDSAVYLCASSPVRSGSYSYEQYFGPGTRLTVT.

In this sample, this clonotype turned up a few times. V gene TRBV29-1 combines with J gene TRBJ2-7; 10 nucleotides match TRBD1. V lost 1 base, J lost 7 bases, and 4 bases stayed unmatched. The CDR3 runs 13 residues. The germline CDR1 and CDR2 sequences are SQVTM and ANQGSEA. The CDR3 sequence: CSVEGQGAAEQYF. In DNA form, the CDR3 reads TGCAGCGTTGAAGGACAGGGGGCGGCGGAGCAGTACTTC.

A few counts support this clonotype. The chain has TRBV7-9 and TRBJ1-2; D is perhaps TRBD1 (6 bases). Trimming pared 5 bases from V and 10 bases from J, leaving 11 bases between. Germline CDR1 is SEHNR and CDR2 is FQNEAQ (reference sequence). The CDR3 contains 11 residues. The CDR3, as DNA: TGTGCCAGCAGCCCCACAGGGCACTACACCTTC. Its protein product is CASSPTGHYTF.

This clonotype was found a few times. The V call is TRBV27, the J call TRBJ2-7; possible D gene TRBD1, 5 bases. The CDR3 is 14 amino acids. Germline loops: CDR1 MNHEY, CDR2 SMNVEV (reference sequence). The ends were cut back, 3 bases at V and 2 bases at J, with 11 bases in the middle. Here the CDR3 reads CASSLSRVTYEQYF. In DNA, the CDR3 is TGTGCCAGCAGTTTGTCCAGGGTCACCTACGAGCAGTACTTC.

The rearrangement links TRBV20-1 to TRBJ2-3; 9 positions agree with TRBD1. The CDR3 covers 17 residues. V shed 5 bases and J 2 bases; nucleotides not matched to a gene: 14. Germline CDR1 is DFQATT and CDR2 is SNEGSKA (reference sequence). Here the CDR3 reads CSAHEPLGTGTTDTQYF. DNA for the CDR3: TGCAGTGCTCATGAACCACTCGGGACAGGGACCACAGATACGCAGTATTTT.

The chain is built from TRBV19 and TRBJ2-2; the D is unclear. CDR1 and CDR2 (germline): LNHDA, SQIVND (reference sequence). The CDR3 is made up of 14 amino acids. With 7 bases removed from V and 0 bases from J, the gap between germline ends came to 9 bases. As DNA, the CDR3 is TGTGCCAGTATCGGCAGGTCGAACACCGGGGAGCTGTTTTTT. Its translation is CASIGRSNTGELFF.

This clonotype was observed at least ten times. This chain links TRBV7-8 with TRBJ2-5, with D uncertain. The germline V gene has CDR1 SGHVS and CDR2 FQNEAQ. This CDR3 region has 15 residues. The ends were cut back, 1 base at V and 4 bases at J, with 13 bases in the middle. The CDR3 reads CASSLGWSSGETQYF. CDR3 DNA: TGTGCCAGCAGCTTAGGATGGTCTTCGGGAGAGACCCAGTACTTC.

This clonotype was detected only a few times. The chain recombines TRBV10-3 with TRBJ1-1; 7 positions agree with TRBD1. The CDR3 loop spans 15 amino acids. The trim removed 2 bases at V and 5 bases at J, leaving 8 bases unmatched. The germline gives CDR1 ENHRY, CDR2 SYGVKD. The DNA for the CDR3 is TGTGCCATCAGTGAGGCCCAACAGGGGAGGACTGAAGCTTTCTTT. Its protein product is CAISEAQQGRTEAFF.

This clonotype was observed a few times. The chain recombines TRBV24-1 with TRBJ2-1, with a tentative D call TRBD2 (5 bases). The CDR3 is 15 residues long. CDR1 and CDR2 from the germline V gene are KGHDR and SFDVKD. Trimming took off 3 bases at V and 9 bases at J, with 17 bases between the two ends. The CDR3 DNA reads TGTGCCACCAGTGATGCCAGCGGTTCGTTCGGTGAGCAGTTCTTC. Its protein is CATSDASGSFGEQFF.

The chain links TRBV5-1 to TRBJ2-5, with TRBD2 identical over 7 bases. CDR3 size: 15 residues. Germline CDR1 SGHRS, CDR2 YFSETQ. Trimming removed 4 bases from V and 5 bases from J; junction bases left unmatched: 11. For the CDR3, the DNA is TGCGCCAGCAGCCCGTTGGGACTACCGCGGGAGACCCAGTACTTC. Protein sequence: CASSPLGLPRETQYF.

The V and J genes are TRBV12-3 or TRBV12-4 and TRBJ1-1; 10 bases map to TRBD1. The CDR3 has 12 residues. Trimming at V came to 7 bases and at J to 11 bases, leaving 7 bases not matched to a gene. The CDR3 coding sequence is TGTGCCAGCAACAAAATGGACAGGGGGGCTTTCTTT. This encodes CASNKMDRGAFF.

The rearrangement uses TRBV27 and TRBJ2-2; tentatively, D is TRBD2 (5 bases). The length of the CDR3 is 14 residues. With 3 bases removed from V and 4 bases from J, the gap between germline ends came to 9 bases. In germline, CDR1 is MNHEY, CDR2 SMNVEV (reference sequence). The CDR3 DNA reads TGTGCCAGCAGTTTTTCTAGCATCACCGGGGAGCTGTTTTTT. It codes for CASSFSSITGELFF.

In its sample, this clonotype was seen a few times. Here the CDR3 DNA reads TGTGCCAGCAGCCGGACAGGGATCTCTTACGAGCAGTACTTC. Translating gives CASSRTGISYEQYF. This chain connects TRBV2 to TRBJ2-7, with 8 nucleotides matching TRBD1. Unmatched junction bases numbered 8, after V lost 6 bases and J lost 4 bases. Germline loops: CDR1 SNHLY, CDR2 FYNNEI. The CDR3 contains 14 residues.

At least ten counts were recorded for this clonotype. The chain is built from TRBV20-1 and TRBJ2-3, with D perhaps matching TRBD2 (7 bases). Germline lookup yields CDR1 DFQATT and CDR2 SNEGSKA (reference sequence). This CDR3 comprises 15 residues. The V end lost 3 bases, the J end lost 0 bases, and 13 bases lay between the germline ends. The CDR3 here is CSARGGAGSTDTQYF. The CDR3 DNA follows: TGCAGTGCTAGGGGGGGGGCAGGTAGCACAGATACGCAGTATTTT.

This clonotype was found a few times. This rearrangement joins TRBV20-1 to TRBJ2-7, with D unclear. V lost 2 bases and J lost 3, with 11 bases in between. The V gene's germline CDR1 is DFQATT and CDR2 SNEGSKA (reference sequence). The CDR3 spans 13 residues. The CDR3 reads CSARPASFYEQYF. The CDR3 nucleotides are TGCAGTGCTAGACCAGCTTCCTTCTACGAGCAGTACTTC.

The chain joins TRBV5-1 to TRBJ2-3; 16 nucleotides align to TRBD2. The junction had 10 bases not matched to a gene; V was cut back by 4 bases and J by 2 bases. Germline V gene lookup returns CDR1 SGHRS and CDR2 YFSETQ. The CDR3 is 19 amino acids. CDR3 residues: CASSTRGLAGGRTTDTQYF. The CDR3 DNA is TGCGCCAGCAGCACGAGGGGACTAGCGGGGGGGCGAACCACAGATACGCAGTATTTT.

This clonotype was counted between two and nine times. This chain links TRBV15 with TRBJ2-5; the D is unclear. This CDR3 contains 14 residues. V lost 0 bases to trimming and J lost 3 bases, with 8 bases between them. The V gene's germline CDR1 is LNHNV and CDR2 YYDKDF (reference sequence). Written as DNA, the CDR3 is TGTGCCACCAGCAGAGATAATAGGGAAGAGACCCAGTACTTC. Its translation is CATSRDNREETQYF.

The chain employs TRBV15 and TRBJ2-1; TRBD2 aligns across 10 bases. V lost 2 bases to trimming and J lost 7 bases; unmatched junction nucleotides: 5. This CDR3 comprises 15 residues. Germline V gene data show CDR1 as LNHNV and CDR2 as YYDKDF (reference sequence). The CDR3 DNA follows: TGTGCCACCAGCAGACTAGCGGGAGTGGGTAATGAGCAGTTCTTC. Translation: CATSRLAGVGNEQFF. The entire variable domain, with the rest obtained from reference TRBV15 and TRBJ2-1, is as follows: DAMVIQNPRYQVTQFGKPVTLSCSQTLNHNVMYWYQQKSSQAPKLLFHYYDKDFNNEADTPDNFQSRRPNTSFCFLDIRSPGLGDTAMYLCATSRLAGVGNEQFFGPGTRLTVL.

This chain joins TRBV5-6 and TRBJ1-5; D gene unclear. Trimming pared 4 bases from V and 0 bases from J, leaving 11 bases between. CDR1 and CDR2 (germline): SGHDT, YYEEEE. This CDR3 is 15 amino acids long. CDR3 DNA sequence: TGTGCCAGCAGCCGCTCAGGCTTTAGCAATCAGCCCCAGCATTTT. Amino acid sequence: CASSRSGFSNQPQHF.

The V and J genes are TRBV28 and TRBJ1-1; D ambiguous. Deletions cut 1 base from V and 1 base from J, with 4 bases between. The CDR3 has 13 residues. Germline CDR1 and CDR2: MDHEN and SYDVKM. DNA of the CDR3: TGTGCCAGCAGTTTATTAGGGAACACTGAAGCTTTCTTT. This codes for CASSLLGNTEAFF.